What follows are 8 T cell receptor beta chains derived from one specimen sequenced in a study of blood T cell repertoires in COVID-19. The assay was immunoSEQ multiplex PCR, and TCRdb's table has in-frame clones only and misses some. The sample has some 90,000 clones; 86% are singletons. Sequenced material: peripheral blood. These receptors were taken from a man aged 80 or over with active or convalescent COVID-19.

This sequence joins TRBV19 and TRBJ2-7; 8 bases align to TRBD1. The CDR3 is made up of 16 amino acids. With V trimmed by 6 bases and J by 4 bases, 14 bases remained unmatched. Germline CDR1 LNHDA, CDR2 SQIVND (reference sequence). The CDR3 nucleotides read TGTGCCAGTAGCCCTAGATCCGGGACAGGAGGGTACGAGCAGTACTTC. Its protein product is CASSPRSGTGGYEQYF.

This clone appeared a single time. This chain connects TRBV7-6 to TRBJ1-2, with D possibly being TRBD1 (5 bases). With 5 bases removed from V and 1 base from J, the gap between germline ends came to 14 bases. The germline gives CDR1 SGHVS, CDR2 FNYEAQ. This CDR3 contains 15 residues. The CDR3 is CASSAGTGFNYGYTF. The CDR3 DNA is TGTGCCAGCAGCGCCGGGACTGGGTTTAACTATGGCTACACCTTC. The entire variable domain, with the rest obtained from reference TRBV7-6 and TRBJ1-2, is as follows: GAGVSQSPRYKVTKRGQDVALRCDPISGHVSLYWYRQALGQGPEFLTYFNYEAQQDKSGLPNDRFSAERPEGSISTLTIQRTEQRDSAMYRCASSAGTGFNYGYTFGSGTRLTVV.

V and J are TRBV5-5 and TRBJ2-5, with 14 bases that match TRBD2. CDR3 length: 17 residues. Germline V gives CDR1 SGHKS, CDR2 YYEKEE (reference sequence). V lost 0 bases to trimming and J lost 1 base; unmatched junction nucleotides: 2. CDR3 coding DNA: TGTGCCAGCAGCTTGGAGGGACTAGCGGGAGTCCAAGAGACCCAGTACTTC. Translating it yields CASSLEGLAGVQETQYF. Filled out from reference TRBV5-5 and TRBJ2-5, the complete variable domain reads DAGVTQSPTHLIKTRGQQVTLRCSPISGHKSVSWYQQVLGQGPQFIFQYYEKEERGRGNFPDRFSARQFPNYSSELNVNALLLGDSALYLCASSLEGLAGVQETQYFGPGTRLLVL.

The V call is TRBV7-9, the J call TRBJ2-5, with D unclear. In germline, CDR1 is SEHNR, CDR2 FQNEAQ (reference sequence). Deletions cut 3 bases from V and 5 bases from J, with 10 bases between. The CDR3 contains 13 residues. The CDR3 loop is CASSFFSSETQYF. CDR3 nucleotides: TGTGCCAGCAGCTTTTTCAGTTCGGAGACCCAGTACTTC.

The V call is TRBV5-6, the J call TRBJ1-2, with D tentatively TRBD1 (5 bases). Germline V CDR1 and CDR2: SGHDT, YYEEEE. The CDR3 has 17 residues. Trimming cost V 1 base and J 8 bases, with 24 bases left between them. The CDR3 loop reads CASSLTPRASGGEGYTF. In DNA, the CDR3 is TGTGCCAGCAGCTTGACCCCTCGGGCCTCAGGAGGGGAGGGCTACACCTTC.

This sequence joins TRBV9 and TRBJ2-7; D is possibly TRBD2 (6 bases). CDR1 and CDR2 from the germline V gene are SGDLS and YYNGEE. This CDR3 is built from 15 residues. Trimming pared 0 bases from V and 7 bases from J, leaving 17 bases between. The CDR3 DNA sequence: TGTGCCAGCAGCGTAGGAGGTGGGGGGAGCGGAGAGCAGTACTTC. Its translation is CASSVGGGGSGEQYF.

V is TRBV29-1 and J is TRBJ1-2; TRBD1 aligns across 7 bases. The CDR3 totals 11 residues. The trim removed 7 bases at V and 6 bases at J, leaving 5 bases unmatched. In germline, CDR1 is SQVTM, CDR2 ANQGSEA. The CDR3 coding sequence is TGCAGCGCATGGGGGACAGATGGCTACACCTTC. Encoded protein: CSAWGTDGYTF.

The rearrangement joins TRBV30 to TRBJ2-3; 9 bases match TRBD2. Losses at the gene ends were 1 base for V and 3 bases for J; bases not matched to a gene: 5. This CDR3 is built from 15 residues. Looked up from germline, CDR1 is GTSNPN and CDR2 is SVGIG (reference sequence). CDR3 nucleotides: TGTGCCTGGAGTGGGGGCGGGAGGGTGACAGATACGCAGTATTTT. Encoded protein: CAWSGGGRVTDTQYF. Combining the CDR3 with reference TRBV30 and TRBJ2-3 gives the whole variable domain SQTIHQWPATLVQPVGSPLSLECTVEGTSNPNLYWYRQAAGRGLQLLFYSVGIGQISSEVPQNLSASRPQDRQFILSSKKLLLSDSGFYLCAWSGGGRVTDTQYFGPGTRLTVL.